This T cell receptor (beta chain) was recovered during a study of molecular identifiers for immune sequencing clone quantification. With listed TCR primers and previously described methods, bulk TCR libraries were prepared. Each CDR3 protein gets one entry after TCRdb re-called the PCR reads with MiXCR. The sample has a few hundred thousand distinct CDR3 sequences, about 21% seen once. Germline CDR1 SGHKS, CDR2 YYEKEE (reference sequence). Trimming shortened V by 1 base and J by 7 bases, and 11 bases separated the two germline ends. The CDR3 runs 14 residues. This clonotype was counted at least ten times. Its antigen is still unknown. Sorted naive CD8 T cells were those defined as CD8+CD4-CCR7+CD45RA+. The study's findings and limits: For effector cells, clones above 20 RNA copies held over 98% of molecules; for naive cells, under 1%. Spiked TCR RNA from one Jurkat cell reportedly showed up when mixed among approximately 990,000 naive cells.

The chain uses TRBV5-5 and TRBJ1-4; D uncertain. Sequenced input: naive CD8+ T cells from blood, with Jurkat cell RNA spiked in. As to subset: FACS-sorted CD8+CD4-CCR7+CD45RA+ naive T cells. The source of this sequence is a human donor in good health. Some libraries in this study had Jurkat cell RNA spiked in. DNA for the CDR3: TGTGCCAGCAGCTTGCAGGCGATGGGTGAAAAACTGTTTTTT. Translation gives CASSLQAMGEKLFF.